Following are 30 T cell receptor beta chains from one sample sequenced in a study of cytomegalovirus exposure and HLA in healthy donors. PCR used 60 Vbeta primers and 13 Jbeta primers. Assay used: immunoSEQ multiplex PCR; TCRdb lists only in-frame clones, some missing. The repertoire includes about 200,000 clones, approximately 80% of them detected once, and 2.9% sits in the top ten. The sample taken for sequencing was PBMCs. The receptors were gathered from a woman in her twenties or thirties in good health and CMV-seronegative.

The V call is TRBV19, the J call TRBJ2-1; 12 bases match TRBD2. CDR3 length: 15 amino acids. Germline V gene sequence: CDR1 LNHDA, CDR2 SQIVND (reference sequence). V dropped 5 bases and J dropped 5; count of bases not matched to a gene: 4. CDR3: CASSPLAGGDNEQFF. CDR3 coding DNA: TGTGCCAGTAGTCCGCTAGCGGGGGGGGACAATGAGCAGTTCTTC.

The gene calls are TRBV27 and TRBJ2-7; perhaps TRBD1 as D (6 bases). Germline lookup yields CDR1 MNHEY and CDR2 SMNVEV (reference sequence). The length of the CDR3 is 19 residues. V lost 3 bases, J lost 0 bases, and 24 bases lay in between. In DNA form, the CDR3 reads TGTGCCAGCAGTTTCCTATTCCCTACTCGACAGGCTAGCTCCTACGAGCAGTACTTC. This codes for CASSFLFPTRQASSYEQYF.

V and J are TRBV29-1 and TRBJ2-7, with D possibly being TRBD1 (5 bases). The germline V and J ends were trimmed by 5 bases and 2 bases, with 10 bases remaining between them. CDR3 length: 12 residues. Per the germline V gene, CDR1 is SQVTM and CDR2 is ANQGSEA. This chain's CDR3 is CSVITQAYEQYF. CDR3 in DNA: TGCAGCGTTATCACACAGGCCTACGAGCAGTACTTC.

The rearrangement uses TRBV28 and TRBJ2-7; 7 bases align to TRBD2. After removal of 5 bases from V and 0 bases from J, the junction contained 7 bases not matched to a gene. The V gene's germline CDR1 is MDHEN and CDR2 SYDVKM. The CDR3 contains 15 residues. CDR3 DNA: TGTGCCAGCAGTCCCTTGGGGGGGATCTCCTACGAGCAGTACTTC. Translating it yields CASSPLGGISYEQYF. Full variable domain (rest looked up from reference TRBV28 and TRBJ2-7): DVKVTQSSRYLVKRTGEKVFLECVQDMDHENMFWYRQDPGLGLRLIYFSYDVKMKEKGDIPEGYSVSREKKERFSLILESASTNQTSMYLCASSPLGGISYEQYFGPGTRLTVT.

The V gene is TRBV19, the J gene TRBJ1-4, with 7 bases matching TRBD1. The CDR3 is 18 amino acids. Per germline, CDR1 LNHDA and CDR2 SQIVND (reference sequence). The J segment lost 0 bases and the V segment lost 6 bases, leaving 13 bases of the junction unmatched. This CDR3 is CASSHNVDREPTNEKLFF. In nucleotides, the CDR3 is TGTGCCAGTAGCCACAACGTTGACAGGGAACCAACTAATGAAAAACTGTTTTTT.

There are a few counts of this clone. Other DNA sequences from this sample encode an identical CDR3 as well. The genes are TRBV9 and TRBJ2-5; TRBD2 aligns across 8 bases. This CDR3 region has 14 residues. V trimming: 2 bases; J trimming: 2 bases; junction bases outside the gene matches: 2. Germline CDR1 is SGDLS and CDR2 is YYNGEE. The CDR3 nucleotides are TGTGCCAGCAGCGTCCGGGGGGGACAAGAGACCCAGTACTTC. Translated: CASSVRGGQETQYF.

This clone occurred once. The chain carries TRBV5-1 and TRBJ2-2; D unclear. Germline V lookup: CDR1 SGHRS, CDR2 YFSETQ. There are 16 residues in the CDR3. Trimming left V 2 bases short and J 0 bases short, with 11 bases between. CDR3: CASSFERGTNTGELFF. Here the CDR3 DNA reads TGCGCCAGCAGCTTCGAGCGAGGAACGAACACCGGGGAGCTGTTTTTT.

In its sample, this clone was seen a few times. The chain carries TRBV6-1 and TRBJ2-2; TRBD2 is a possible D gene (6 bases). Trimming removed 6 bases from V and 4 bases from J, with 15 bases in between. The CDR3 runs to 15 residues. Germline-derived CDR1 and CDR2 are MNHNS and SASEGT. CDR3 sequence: CASRGGPSGTGELFF. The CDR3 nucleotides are TGTGCCAGCAGGGGGGGACCTAGTGGCACCGGGGAGCTGTTTTTT.

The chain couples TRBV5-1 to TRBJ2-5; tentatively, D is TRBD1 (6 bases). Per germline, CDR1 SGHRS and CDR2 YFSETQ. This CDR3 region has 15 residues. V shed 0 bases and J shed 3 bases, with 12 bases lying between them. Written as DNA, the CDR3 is TGCGCCAGCAGCTTGGGGGGGCTCAGGGAAGAGACCCAGTACTTC. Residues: CASSLGGLREETQYF.

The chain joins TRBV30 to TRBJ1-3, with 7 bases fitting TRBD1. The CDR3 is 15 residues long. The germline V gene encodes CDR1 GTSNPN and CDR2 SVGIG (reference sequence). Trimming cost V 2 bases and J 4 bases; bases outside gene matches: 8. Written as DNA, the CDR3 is TGTGCCTGGAGTTTTGGAGGGGGCGGGGGAAACACCATATATTTT. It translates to CAWSFGGGGGNTIYF.

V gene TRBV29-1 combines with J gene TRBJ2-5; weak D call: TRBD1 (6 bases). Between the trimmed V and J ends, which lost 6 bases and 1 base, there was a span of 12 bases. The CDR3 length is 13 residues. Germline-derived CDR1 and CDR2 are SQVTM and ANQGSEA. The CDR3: CSVAQGPQETQYF. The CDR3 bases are TGCAGCGTGGCACAGGGACCCCAAGAGACCCAGTACTTC. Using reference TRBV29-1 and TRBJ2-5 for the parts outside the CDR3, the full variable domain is SAVISQKPSRDICQRGTSLTIQCQVDSQVTMMFWYRQQPGQSLTLIATANQGSEATYESGFVIDKFPISRPNLTFSTLTVSNMSPEDSSIYLCSVAQGPQETQYFGPGTRLLVL.

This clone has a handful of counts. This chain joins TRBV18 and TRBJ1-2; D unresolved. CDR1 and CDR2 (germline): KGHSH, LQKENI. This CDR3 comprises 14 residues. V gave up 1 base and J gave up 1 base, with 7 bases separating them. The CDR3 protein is CASSPLSVNYGYTF. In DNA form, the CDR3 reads TGTGCCAGCTCACCACTTTCCGTTAACTATGGCTACACCTTC.

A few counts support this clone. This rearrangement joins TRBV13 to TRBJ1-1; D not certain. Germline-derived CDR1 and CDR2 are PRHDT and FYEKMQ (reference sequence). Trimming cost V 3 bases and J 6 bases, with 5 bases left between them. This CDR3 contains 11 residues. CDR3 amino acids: CASSFGPEAFF. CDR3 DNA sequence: TGTGCCAGCAGCTTTGGGCCTGAAGCTTTCTTT.

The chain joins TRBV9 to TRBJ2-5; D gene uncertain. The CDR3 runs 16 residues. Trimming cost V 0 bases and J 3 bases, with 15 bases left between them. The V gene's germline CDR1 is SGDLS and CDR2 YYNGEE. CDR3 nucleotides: TGTGCCAGCAGCGTAGGATCCCGACGGAGCGAAGAGACCCAGTACTTC. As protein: CASSVGSRRSEETQYF. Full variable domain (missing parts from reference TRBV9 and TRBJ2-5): DSGVTQTPKHLITATGQRVTLRCSPRSGDLSVYWYQQSLDQGLQFLIQYYNGEERAKGNILERFSAQQFPDLHSELNLSSLELGDSALYFCASSVGSRRSEETQYFGPGTRLLVL.

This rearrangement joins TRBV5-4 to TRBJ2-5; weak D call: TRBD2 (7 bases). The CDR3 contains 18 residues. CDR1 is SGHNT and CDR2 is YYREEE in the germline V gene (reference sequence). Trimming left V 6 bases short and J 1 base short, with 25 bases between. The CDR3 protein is CASTGEGGRQNTQETQYF. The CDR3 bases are TGTGCCAGCACCGGAGAGGGGGGGCGACAAAACACCCAAGAGACCCAGTACTTC.

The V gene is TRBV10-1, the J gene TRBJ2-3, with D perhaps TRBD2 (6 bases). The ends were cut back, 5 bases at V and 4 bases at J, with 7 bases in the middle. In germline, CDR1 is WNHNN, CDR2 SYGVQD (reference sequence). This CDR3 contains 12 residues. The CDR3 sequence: CASSSGADTQYF. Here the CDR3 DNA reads TGCGCCAGCAGTTCGGGGGCAGATACGCAGTATTTT.

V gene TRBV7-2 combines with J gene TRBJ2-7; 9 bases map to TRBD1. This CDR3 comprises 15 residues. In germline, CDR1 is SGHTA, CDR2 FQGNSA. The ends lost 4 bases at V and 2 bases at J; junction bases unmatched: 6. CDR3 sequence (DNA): TGTGCCAGCAGCTACTCGGGACAGGGCACCTACGAGCAGTACTTC. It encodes CASSYSGQGTYEQYF.

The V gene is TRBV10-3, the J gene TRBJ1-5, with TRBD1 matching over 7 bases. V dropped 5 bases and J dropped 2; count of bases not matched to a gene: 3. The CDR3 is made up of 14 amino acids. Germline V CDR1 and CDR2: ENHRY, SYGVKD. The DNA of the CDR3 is TGTGCCATCAGTACAGGGGCCCGCAATCAGCCCCAGCATTTT. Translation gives CAISTGARNQPQHF.

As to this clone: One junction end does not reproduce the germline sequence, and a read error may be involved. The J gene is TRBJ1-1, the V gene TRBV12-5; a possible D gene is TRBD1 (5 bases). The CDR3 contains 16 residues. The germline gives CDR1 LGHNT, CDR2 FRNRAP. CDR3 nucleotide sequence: TGTGCTAGTGGTTTCCCCCCAGCAGGGAGGACCACTGAAGTTTTCTTT. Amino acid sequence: CASGFPPAGRTTEVFF. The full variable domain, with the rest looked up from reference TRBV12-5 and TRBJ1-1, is DARVTQTPRHKVTEMGQEVTMRCQPILGHNTVFWYRQTMMQGLELLAYFRNRAPLDDSGMPKDRFSAEMPDATLATLKIQPSEPRDSAVYFCASGFPPAGRTTEVFFGQGTRLTVV.

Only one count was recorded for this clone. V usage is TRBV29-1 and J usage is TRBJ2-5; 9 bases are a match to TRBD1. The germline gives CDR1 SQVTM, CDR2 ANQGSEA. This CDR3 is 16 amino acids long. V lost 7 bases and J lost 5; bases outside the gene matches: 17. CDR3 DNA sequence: TGCAGCGCCTTGCCTCTAACAGGGGGCCATAGGGAGACCCAGTACTTC. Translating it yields CSALPLTGGHRETQYF.

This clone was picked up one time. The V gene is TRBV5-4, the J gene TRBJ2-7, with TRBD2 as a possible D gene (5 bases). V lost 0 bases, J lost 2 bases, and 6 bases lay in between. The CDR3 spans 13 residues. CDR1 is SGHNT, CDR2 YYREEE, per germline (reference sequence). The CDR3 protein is CASSLGEPYEQYF. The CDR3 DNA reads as TGTGCCAGCAGCTTGGGGGAGCCCTACGAGCAGTACTTC.

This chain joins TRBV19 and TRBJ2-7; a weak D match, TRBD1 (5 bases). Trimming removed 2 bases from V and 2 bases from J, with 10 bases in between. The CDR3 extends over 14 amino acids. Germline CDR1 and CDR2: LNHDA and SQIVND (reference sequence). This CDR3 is CASSILGQAYEQYF. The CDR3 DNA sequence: TGTGCCAGTAGTATATTAGGACAAGCCTACGAGCAGTACTTC.

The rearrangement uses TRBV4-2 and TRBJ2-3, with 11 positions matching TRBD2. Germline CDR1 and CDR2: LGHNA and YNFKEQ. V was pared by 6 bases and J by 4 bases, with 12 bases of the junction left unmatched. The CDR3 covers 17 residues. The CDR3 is CASRTSGGGKNSDTQYF. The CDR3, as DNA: TGTGCCAGCAGAACTAGCGGGGGCGGTAAAAATTCAGATACGCAGTATTTT.

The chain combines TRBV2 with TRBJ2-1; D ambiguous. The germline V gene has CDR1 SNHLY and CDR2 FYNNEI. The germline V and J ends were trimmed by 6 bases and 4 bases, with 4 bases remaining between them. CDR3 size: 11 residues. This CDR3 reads CASSQYNEQFF. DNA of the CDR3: TGTGCCAGCAGCCAATACAATGAGCAGTTCTTC.

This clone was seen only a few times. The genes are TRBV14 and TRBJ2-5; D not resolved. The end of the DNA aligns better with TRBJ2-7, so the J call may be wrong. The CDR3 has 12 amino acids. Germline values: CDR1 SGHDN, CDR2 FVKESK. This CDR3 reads CASSRNLYEQYF. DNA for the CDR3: TGTGCCAGCAGCCGTAATCTCTACGAGCAGTACTTC.

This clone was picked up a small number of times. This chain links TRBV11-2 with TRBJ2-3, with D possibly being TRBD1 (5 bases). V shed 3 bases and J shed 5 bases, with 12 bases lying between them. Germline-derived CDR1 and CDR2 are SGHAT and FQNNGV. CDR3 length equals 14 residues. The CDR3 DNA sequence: TGTGCCAGCAGCTTCGGCAGGGAAATAGATACGCAGTATTTT. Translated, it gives CASSFGREIDTQYF.

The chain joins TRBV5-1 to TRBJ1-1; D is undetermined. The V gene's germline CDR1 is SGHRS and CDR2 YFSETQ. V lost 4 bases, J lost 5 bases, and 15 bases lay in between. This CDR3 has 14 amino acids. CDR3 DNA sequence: TGCGCCAGCAGCCTCGGCCCGGAGGGAACTGAAGCTTTCTTT. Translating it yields CASSLGPEGTEAFF.

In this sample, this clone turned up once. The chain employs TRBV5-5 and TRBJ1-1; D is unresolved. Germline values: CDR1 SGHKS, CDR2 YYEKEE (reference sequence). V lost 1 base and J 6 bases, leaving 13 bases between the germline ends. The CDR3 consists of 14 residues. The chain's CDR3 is CASSLRPQVAEAFF. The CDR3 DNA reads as TGTGCCAGCAGCTTGAGACCCCAGGTGGCTGAAGCTTTCTTT.

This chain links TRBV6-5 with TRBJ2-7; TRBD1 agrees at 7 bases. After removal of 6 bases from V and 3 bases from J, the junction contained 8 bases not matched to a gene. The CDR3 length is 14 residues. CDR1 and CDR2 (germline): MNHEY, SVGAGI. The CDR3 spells CASSSPRTGYEQYF. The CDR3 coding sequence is TGTGCCAGCAGCTCTCCGCGGACAGGCTACGAGCAGTACTTC.

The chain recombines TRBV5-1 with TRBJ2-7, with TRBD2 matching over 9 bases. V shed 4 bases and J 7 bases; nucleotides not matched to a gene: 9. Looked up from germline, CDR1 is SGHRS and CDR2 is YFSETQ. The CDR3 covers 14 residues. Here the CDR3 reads CASSGGRAIAEQYF. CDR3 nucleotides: TGCGCCAGCAGCGGCGGGAGGGCAATTGCGGAGCAGTACTTC.